These 27 T cell receptor beta chains originate from one sample sequenced in a study of blood T cell repertoires in COVID-19. This table comes from immunoSEQ multiplex PCR, and its TCRdb copy is limited to in-frame clones, with some not included. The sample consists of under 200,000 clones, 83% of them appearing once. The sequencing input was peripheral blood. All receptors come from a woman of 80 years or more with acute or convalescent COVID-19.

This chain joins TRBV12-3 or TRBV12-4 and TRBJ1-2, with 9 bases aligning to TRBD1. The junction had 5 bases not matched to a gene; V was cut back by 5 bases and J by 7 bases. This CDR3 comprises 13 residues. CDR3 residues: CASSGQGKGGYTF. The CDR3 DNA is TGTGCCAGCAGTGGACAGGGGAAGGGTGGCTACACCTTC.

As to this clone: This CDR3 is also generated by other DNA sequences in the sample. The V gene is TRBV3-1 (or the pseudogene TRBV3-2), the J gene TRBJ1-5; possibly TRBD1 for D (5 bases). Germline V gene sequence: CDR1 LGHDT, CDR2 YNNKEL (reference sequence). The ends were cut back, 1 base at V and 2 bases at J, with 6 bases in the middle. The CDR3 runs 14 residues. CDR3 DNA: TGTGCCAGCAGCCAAGGGGGGGGCAATCAGCCCCAGCATTTT. Its translation is CASSQGGGNQPQHF.

The rearrangement joins TRBV5-1 to TRBJ1-2; tentative D call: TRBD1 (6 bases). This CDR3 spans 14 amino acids. Per the germline V gene, CDR1 is SGHRS and CDR2 is YFSETQ. Trimming took off 6 bases at V and 1 base at J, with 13 bases between the two ends. CDR3 nucleotides: TGCGCCAGCAAGGACAGTGTTCTTAACTATGGCTACACCTTC. It specifies CASKDSVLNYGYTF.

The chain has TRBV14 and TRBJ2-2, with a tentative D call TRBD1 (6 bases). The CDR3 contains 16 residues. Germline lookup yields CDR1 SGHDN and CDR2 FVKESK. Trimming cost V 2 bases and J 4 bases, with 14 bases left between them. CDR3 nucleotide sequence: TGTGCCAGCAGCCAACTGGCTCAGGGGATCACCGGGGAGCTGTTTTTT. Its protein product is CASSQLAQGITGELFF.

This clone turned up a few times. This chain uses TRBV15 with TRBJ2-2, with D perhaps matching TRBD1 (6 bases). The germline gives CDR1 LNHNV, CDR2 YYDKDF (reference sequence). Trimming removed 0 bases from V and 6 bases from J, with 11 bases in between. The CDR3 covers 15 residues. CDR3 sequence (DNA): TGTGCCACCAGCAGAGATTCAGGGGCTGCCGGGGAGCTGTTTTTT. Translation gives CATSRDSGAAGELFF. Variable domain in full (rest from reference TRBV15 and TRBJ2-2): DAMVIQNPRYQVTQFGKPVTLSCSQTLNHNVMYWYQQKSSQAPKLLFHYYDKDFNNEADTPDNFQSRRPNTSFCFLDIRSPGLGDTAMYLCATSRDSGAAGELFFGEGSRLTVL.

V gene TRBV29-1 combines with J gene TRBJ1-5; unclear D gene. Trimming stripped 4 bases from V and 3 bases from J, with 10 bases between. CDR3 size: 13 residues. CDR1 SQVTM and CDR2 ANQGSEA come from the germline V gene. CDR3 nucleotides: TGCAGCGTTGCCGGGAGCTACAATCAGCCCCAGCATTTT. This gives the protein CSVAGSYNQPQHF.

The chain has TRBV5-6 and TRBJ1-4; 8 positions match TRBD1. V gave up 5 bases and J gave up 4 bases; unmatched junction bases: 10. The CDR3 loop spans 16 amino acids. Germline values: CDR1 SGHDT, CDR2 YYEEEE. In DNA form, the CDR3 reads TGTGCCAGCAGTCAACTTGGACAGGGAAGTAATGAAAAACTGTTTTTT. This codes for CASSQLGQGSNEKLFF.

The chain carries TRBV3-1 (or the pseudogene TRBV3-2) and TRBJ1-1, with TRBD1 identical over 10 bases. Losses at the gene ends were 4 bases for V and 1 base for J; bases not matched to a gene: 15. Germline V gene data show CDR1 as LGHDT and CDR2 as YNNKEL (reference sequence). This CDR3 region has 19 residues. The CDR3 is CASSRARDRGSHTNTEAFF. CDR3 bases: TGTGCCAGCAGCCGAGCTAGGGACAGGGGCTCCCATACGAACACTGAAGCTTTCTTT.

V and J are TRBV28 and TRBJ1-6; TRBD1 matches at 9 bases. Germline CDR1 MDHEN, CDR2 SYDVKM. This CDR3 comprises 14 residues. J lost 9 bases, V lost 6 bases, and 6 bases had no gene match. The CDR3 DNA reads TGTGCCAGCAGGCCGGGACAGGGTCGTTCACCCCTCCACTTT. The encoded protein is CASRPGQGRSPLHF.

The J gene is TRBJ1-5, the V gene TRBV19, with D perhaps matching TRBD1 (5 bases). Trimming shortened V by 7 bases and J by 0 bases, and 16 bases separated the two germline ends. This CDR3 region has 16 residues. The V gene's germline CDR1 is LNHDA and CDR2 SQIVND (reference sequence). The chain's CDR3 is CASTWGTGNSNQPQHF. The CDR3 bases are TGTGCCAGTACGTGGGGAACAGGTAATAGCAATCAGCCCCAGCATTTT.

The V call is TRBV19, the J call TRBJ1-5; tentatively, D is TRBD1 (5 bases). The CDR3 is 17 amino acids. CDR1 and CDR2 from the germline V gene are LNHDA and SQIVND (reference sequence). Trimming cost V 4 bases and J 4 bases, with 20 bases left between them. As DNA, the CDR3 is TGTGCCAGTAGTAACCACGACAAGGGCCGGGGGAATCAGCCCCAGCATTTT. The encoded protein is CASSNHDKGRGNQPQHF.

The chain combines TRBV5-1 with TRBJ1-1, with no clear D. The CDR3 has 15 residues. Germline loops: CDR1 SGHRS, CDR2 YFSETQ. V was trimmed by 3 bases and J by 1 base, leaving 13 bases between them. The CDR3: CASSSVQAGNTEAFF. For the CDR3, the DNA is TGCGCCAGCAGCTCGGTCCAAGCAGGGAACACTGAAGCTTTCTTT.

The genes are TRBV19 and TRBJ1-1; 8 bases match TRBD1. The CDR3 covers 17 residues. Germline V CDR1 and CDR2: LNHDA, SQIVND (reference sequence). The V segment lost 7 bases and the J segment 1 base; nucleotides outside the gene matches: 14. The CDR3 protein is CASIGAPGQGANTEAFF. As DNA, the CDR3 is TGTGCCAGTATCGGCGCGCCGGGGCAGGGGGCGAACACTGAAGCTTTCTTT.

This clone was seen only a few times. V and J are TRBV13 and TRBJ2-1; the match to TRBD1 covers 7 bases. Germline trimming cut 5 bases from V and 2 bases from J; bases unmatched to any gene: 6. CDR3 size: 15 residues. CDR1 is PRHDT and CDR2 is FYEKMQ in the germline V gene (reference sequence). DNA of the CDR3: TGTGCCAGCAGCGTTACAGGGGTCCCCTACAATGAGCAGTTCTTC. As protein: CASSVTGVPYNEQFF. The entire variable domain, with the rest obtained from reference TRBV13 and TRBJ2-1, is as follows: AAGVIQSPRHLIKEKRETATLKCYPIPRHDTVYWYQQGPGQDPQFLISFYEKMQSDKGSIPDRFSAQQFSDYHSELNMSSLELGDSALYFCASSVTGVPYNEQFFGPGTRLTVL.

This chain uses TRBV7-2 with TRBJ2-7; no clear D gene. V was shortened by 6 bases and J by 4 bases, with 13 bases between the two germline ends. This CDR3 contains 13 residues. The germline V gene has CDR1 SGHTA and CDR2 FQGNSA. CDR3: CASSSPQVYEQYF. CDR3 DNA sequence: TGTGCCAGCAGTTCACCGCAGGTGTACGAGCAGTACTTC.

This clone was seen a few times. CDR3 region: CASSTTNNEKLFF. The CDR3 region has the DNA TGTGCCAGTAGTACTACGAATAATGAAAAACTGTTTTTT. This chain links TRBV19 with TRBJ1-4, with unresolved D. In germline, CDR1 is LNHDA, CDR2 SQIVND (reference sequence). V lost 4 bases, J lost 4 bases, and 7 bases lay in between. This CDR3 has 13 amino acids.

The chain uses TRBV10-1 and TRBJ1-4, with D unresolved. The CDR3 runs to 19 residues. Germline loops: CDR1 WNHNN, CDR2 SYGVQD (reference sequence). Trimming left V 6 bases short and J 0 bases short, with 23 bases between. DNA of the CDR3: TGCGCCAGCAGCTCCCAGCTGGCAGAGGTCCCTGCAACTAATGAAAAACTGTTTTTT. Its translation is CASSSQLAEVPATNEKLFF.

The chain is built from TRBV7-9 and TRBJ2-7, with D possibly matching TRBD2 (5 bases). V dropped 6 bases and J dropped 5 bases, with 20 bases sitting between them. The CDR3 is 15 residues long. Germline lookup yields CDR1 SEHNR and CDR2 FQNEAQ (reference sequence). The CDR3 loop is CASRFPGGPGNEQYF. CDR3 coding DNA: TGTGCCAGCAGGTTTCCTGGAGGCCCCGGGAACGAGCAGTACTTC.

This clone occurred a few times. The sample holds other DNA sequences that translate to the same CDR3. The rearrangement uses TRBV6-5 and TRBJ1-2, with D perhaps matching TRBD1 (5 bases). The germline V gene has CDR1 MNHEY and CDR2 SVGAGI. The CDR3 contains 13 residues. The V and J ends lost 2 bases and 6 bases respectively, with 10 bases between them. The CDR3 nucleotides are TGTGCCAGCAGTTACCAGGGCAGGGATGGCTACACCTTC. It is translated as CASSYQGRDGYTF.

This clone was observed a handful of times. The chain has TRBV9 and TRBJ2-2; tentatively, D is TRBD1 (6 bases). The CDR3 runs 16 residues. Trimming removed 0 bases at V and 7 bases at J, with 16 bases between. CDR1 is SGDLS, CDR2 YYNGEE, per germline. CDR3 bases: TGTGCCAGCAGCGTAGATGCAGGGGTTGTTGGCGGGGAGCTGTTTTTT. Translating it yields CASSVDAGVVGGELFF.

The table lists this clone with many counts. The rearrangement uses TRBV28 and TRBJ1-2; tentatively, D is TRBD1 (6 bases). Between the trimmed V and J ends, which lost 6 bases and 8 bases, there was a span of 25 bases. The CDR3 is 16 amino acids. Germline loops: CDR1 MDHEN, CDR2 SYDVKM. The CDR3 DNA reads as TGTGCCAGCAGCTTAGCGTACAGGGAACCTCTAGGAGGCTACACCTTC. It encodes CASSLAYREPLGGYTF.

V usage is TRBV19 and J usage is TRBJ1-5; TRBD1 agrees at 12 bases. Looked up from germline, CDR1 is LNHDA and CDR2 is SQIVND (reference sequence). Trimming removed 7 bases from V and 1 base from J; junction bases left unmatched: 8. The CDR3 sequence is 17 residues long. This CDR3 reads CASNNRDRGPSNQPQHF. Here the CDR3 DNA reads TGTGCCAGTAACAACCGGGACAGGGGGCCGAGCAATCAGCCCCAGCATTTT. The full variable domain, with the rest looked up from reference TRBV19 and TRBJ1-5, is DGGITQSPKYLFRKEGQNVTLSCEQNLNHDAMYWYRQDPGQGLRLIYYSQIVNDFQKGDIAEGYSVSREKKESFPLTVTSAQKNPTAFYLCASNNRDRGPSNQPQHFGDGTRLSIL.

The sample holds a few counts of this clone. The genes are TRBV6-6 and TRBJ1-5; no clear D. Germline-derived CDR1 and CDR2 are MNHNY and SVGAGI (reference sequence). The V end was cut by 6 bases, the J end by 4 bases, with 4 bases between. This CDR3 has 11 amino acids. The DNA of the CDR3 is TGTGCCAGCAGCCCTAATCAGCCCCAGCATTTT. Translating it yields CASSPNQPQHF.

The chain joins TRBV21-1 to TRBJ1-2; no DNA check was done on the table's D call, TRBD1. TRBV21-1 is listed as a pseudogene. This CDR3 has 15 amino acids. As DNA, the CDR3 is TGTGCCAGCAGCACCACCGAGACAGGGGGCTATGGCTACACCTTC. This encodes CASSTTETGGYGYTF.

The gene calls are TRBV5-4 and TRBJ1-3; perhaps TRBD1 as D (5 bases). Trimming left V 5 bases short and J 2 bases short, with 14 bases between. CDR1 and CDR2 from the germline V gene are SGHNT and YYREEE (reference sequence). The CDR3 runs 15 residues. The CDR3 coding sequence is TGTGCCAGCAGACGGGACTACTCGGCTGGAAACACCATATATTTT. This encodes CASRRDYSAGNTIYF.

This rearrangement joins TRBV7-3 to TRBJ2-3; D might be TRBD2 (7 bases). Trimming took off 2 bases at V and 2 bases at J, with 11 bases between the two ends. The CDR3 spans 15 residues. The germline CDR1 and CDR2 sequences are SGHTA and FQGTGA. The chain's CDR3 is CASSLGGGTTDTQYF. The CDR3 nucleotides are TGTGCCAGCAGCTTAGGCGGGGGCACCACAGATACGCAGTATTTT.

The V gene is TRBV5-1, the J gene TRBJ1-4; tentatively, D is TRBD1 (6 bases). This CDR3 has 17 amino acids. Germline loops: CDR1 SGHRS, CDR2 YFSETQ. The germline V and J ends were trimmed by 5 bases and 0 bases, with 17 bases remaining between them. This chain's CDR3 is CASSRVTGSPTNEKLFF. The CDR3 DNA reads TGCGCCAGCAGTAGGGTGACAGGATCCCCAACTAATGAAAAACTGTTTTTT. Using reference TRBV5-1 and TRBJ1-4 for the parts outside the CDR3, the full variable domain is KAGVTQTPRYLIKTRGQQVTLSCSPISGHRSVSWYQQTPGQGLQFLFEYFSETQRNKGNFPGRFSGRQFSNSRSEMNVSTLELGDSALYLCASSRVTGSPTNEKLFFGSGTQLSVL.